What follows are 7 T cell receptor beta chains derived from one specimen sequenced in a study of T cell clones after liver transplantation. Sequenced by immunoSEQ multiplex PCR; TCRdb stores in-frame clones only, minus some. Of over 45,000 clones listed, over 55% are singletons. Sequencing used CD4+ T cells from blood, obtained around 4.5 years after liver transplant. Receptor source: a human patient who received a liver transplant. The graft donor may have contributed some T cells.

CDR3 coding DNA: TGTGCCAGCAGTCCCAGCCTGTCGAACACTGAAGCTTTCTTT. Amino acid sequence: CASSPSLSNTEAFF. This chain links TRBV27 with TRBJ1-1; D remains ambiguous. CDR1 and CDR2 from the germline V gene are MNHEY and SMNVEV (reference sequence). CDR3 length: 14 residues. Trimming removed 5 bases from V and 1 base from J, with 11 bases in between.

The genes are TRBV21-1 and TRBJ1-2; the D call of TRBD1 is as the table states it, not checked on the DNA. TRBV21-1 is recorded as a pseudogene. The CDR3 is 13 amino acids. Written as DNA, the CDR3 is TGTGCCAGAAACACAGGGGGCGACTATGGCTACACCTTC. It codes for CARNTGGDYGYTF.

The rearrangement joins TRBV28 to TRBJ1-1; a possible D gene is TRBD1 (5 bases). Germline loops: CDR1 MDHEN, CDR2 SYDVKM. V lost 3 bases and J lost 0, with 14 bases in between. This CDR3 is 16 amino acids long. This CDR3 is CASSLEGVQMNTEAFF. In DNA, the CDR3 is TGTGCCAGCAGTTTGGAAGGGGTGCAGATGAACACTGAAGCTTTCTTT. Looking up the rest from reference TRBV28 and TRBJ1-1 gives the full variable domain: DVKVTQSSRYLVKRTGEKVFLECVQDMDHENMFWYRQDPGLGLRLIYFSYDVKMKEKGDIPEGYSVSREKKERFSLILESASTNQTSMYLCASSLEGVQMNTEAFFGQGTRLTVV.

J is TRBJ2-4 and V is TRBV30; D is unclear. Germline assignment: CDR1 GTSNPN and CDR2 SVGIG (reference sequence). V lost 0 bases and J 8 bases, leaving 11 bases between the germline ends. The CDR3 totals 13 residues. The CDR3 loop is CAWSVNEWDIQYF. Written as DNA, the CDR3 is TGTGCCTGGAGTGTAAACGAGTGGGACATTCAGTACTTC.

The chain joins TRBV6-1 to TRBJ1-5; the match to TRBD1 covers 7 bases. The CDR3 is made up of 13 amino acids. Germline V gene sequence: CDR1 MNHNS, CDR2 SASEGT. J was trimmed by 7 bases and V by 7 bases; bases with no gene match: 7. The CDR3: CASKENRGQPQHF. In nucleotides, the CDR3 is TGTGCCAGCAAGGAGAACAGGGGCCAGCCCCAGCATTTT.

The chain employs TRBV25-1 and TRBJ2-7, with D maybe TRBD1 (5 bases). CDR1 and CDR2 from the germline V gene are MGHDK and SYGVNS. This CDR3 is built from 14 residues. V was pared by 9 bases and J by 3 bases, with 18 bases between. The CDR3 reads CASSVGDRGYEQYF. CDR3 DNA sequence: TGTGCCAGTTCGGTAGGGGATAGGGGCTACGAGCAGTACTTC.

This clone was counted a few times. The chain uses TRBV19 and TRBJ1-6; tentatively, D is TRBD1 (6 bases). There are 15 residues in the CDR3. Germline values: CDR1 LNHDA, CDR2 SQIVND (reference sequence). V was pared by 3 bases and J by 6 bases, with 12 bases between. CDR3 amino acids: CASSMGLTGNSPLHF. CDR3 DNA: TGTGCCAGTAGTATGGGACTGACAGGTAATTCACCCCTCCACTTT.